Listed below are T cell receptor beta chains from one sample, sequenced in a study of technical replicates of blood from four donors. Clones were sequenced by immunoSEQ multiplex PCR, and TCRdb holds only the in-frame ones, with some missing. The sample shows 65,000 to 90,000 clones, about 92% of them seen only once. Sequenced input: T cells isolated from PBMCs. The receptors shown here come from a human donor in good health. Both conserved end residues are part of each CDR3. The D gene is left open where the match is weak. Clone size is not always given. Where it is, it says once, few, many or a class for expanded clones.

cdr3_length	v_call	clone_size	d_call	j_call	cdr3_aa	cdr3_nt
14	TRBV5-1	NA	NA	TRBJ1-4	CASSYRATNEKLFF	TGCGCCAGCAGCTACAGGGCAACTAATGAAAAACTGTTTTTT
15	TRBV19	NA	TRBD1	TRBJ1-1	CASSGDRGKNTEAFF	TGTGCCAGTAGTGGGGACAGGGGTAAGAACACTGAAGCTTTCTTT
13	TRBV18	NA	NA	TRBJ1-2	CASSPTDNYGYTF	TGTGCCAGCTCACCGACAGACAACTATGGCTACACCTTC
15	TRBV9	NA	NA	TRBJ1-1	CASSHRGGANTEAFF	TGTGCCAGCAGCCACCGGGGAGGGGCGAACACTGAAGCTTTCTTT
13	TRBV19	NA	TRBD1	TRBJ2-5	CASSLTGAETQYF	TGTGCCAGTAGTCTCACAGGGGCAGAGACCCAGTACTTC
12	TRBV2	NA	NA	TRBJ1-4	CARRTGHEKLFF	TGTGCCAGAAGAACTGGGCATGAAAAACTGTTTTTT
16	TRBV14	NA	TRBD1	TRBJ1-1	CASSHHRGQGNTEAFF	TGTGCCAGCAGCCACCACCGTGGACAGGGGAACACTGAAGCTTTCTTT
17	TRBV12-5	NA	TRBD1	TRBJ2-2	CASGLSRDSLFTGELFF	TGTGCTAGTGGTTTGTCTCGGGACAGCCTATTCACCGGGGAGCTGTTTTTT
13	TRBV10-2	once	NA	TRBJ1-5	CASSHRGNQPQHF	TGCGCCAGCAGTCACAGGGGCAATCAGCCCCAGCATTTT
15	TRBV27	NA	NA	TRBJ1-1	CASRPGMEPNTEAFF	TGTGCCAGCAGACCCGGGATGGAGCCGAACACTGAAGCTTTCTTT
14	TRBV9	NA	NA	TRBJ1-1	CASSFGQMNTEAFF	TGTGCCAGCAGCTTCGGACAGATGAACACTGAAGCTTTCTTT
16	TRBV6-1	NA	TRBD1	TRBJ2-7	CASSASGTGGSYEQYF	TGTGCCAGCAGTGCGTCCGGGACAGGGGGCTCCTACGAGCAGTACTTC
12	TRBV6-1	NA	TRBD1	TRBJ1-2	CASRDRYYGYTF	TGTGCCAGCCGGGACAGATACTATGGCTACACCTTC
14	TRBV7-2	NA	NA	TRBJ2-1	CAGSAGQNYNEQFF	TGTGCCGGATCCGCGGGACAGAACTACAATGAGCAGTTCTTC
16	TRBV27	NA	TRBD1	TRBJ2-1	CASSPRQGATYNEQFF	TGTGCCAGCAGTCCTCGACAGGGGGCGACGTACAATGAGCAGTTCTTC
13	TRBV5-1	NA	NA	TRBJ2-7	CASSWGPSYEQYF	TGCGCCAGCAGCTGGGGGCCTTCCTACGAGCAGTACTTC
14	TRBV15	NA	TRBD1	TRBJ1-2	CATSRDVGTGIYTF	TGTGCCACCAGCAGAGATGTAGGGACAGGAATATACACCTTC
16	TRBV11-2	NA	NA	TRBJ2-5	CASSLVFDSYQETQYF	TGTGCCAGCAGCTTAGTGTTCGACAGCTACCAAGAGACCCAGTACTTC
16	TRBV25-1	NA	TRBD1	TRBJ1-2	CASSEVFQGVSGGYTF	TGTGCCAGCAGTGAAGTTTTTCAGGGGGTTTCGGGTGGCTACACCTTC
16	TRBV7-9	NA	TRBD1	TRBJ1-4	CASSLDPGQGHEKLFF	TGTGCCAGCAGCTTAGATCCGGGACAGGGCCATGAAAAACTGTTTTTT
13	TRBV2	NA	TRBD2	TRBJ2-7	CASDPAGLYEQYF	TGTGCCAGCGATCCAGCGGGGCTTTACGAGCAGTACTTC
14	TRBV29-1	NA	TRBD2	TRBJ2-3	CSVAREGVTDTQYF	TGCAGCGTTGCGCGGGAGGGAGTGACAGATACGCAGTATTTT
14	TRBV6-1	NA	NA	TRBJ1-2	CASTSGGGLHGYTF	TGTGCCAGCACCTCTGGGGGGGGACTCCATGGCTACACCTTC
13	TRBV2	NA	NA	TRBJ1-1	CASSGGRNTEAFF	TGTGCCAGCAGTGGAGGCAGGAACACTGAAGCTTTCTTT
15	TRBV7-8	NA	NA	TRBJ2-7	CASSLVLRVGYEQYF	TGTGCCAGCAGCTTAGTTCTAAGAGTTGGTTACGAGCAGTACTTC
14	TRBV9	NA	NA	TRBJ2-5	CASSVAGVWETQYF	TGTGCCAGCAGCGTAGCGGGGGTTTGGGAGACCCAGTACTTC
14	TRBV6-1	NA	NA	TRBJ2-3	CASSEDSRTDTQYF	TGTGCCAGCAGTGAAGACAGCCGCACAGATACGCAGTATTTT